This note documents a single T cell receptor beta chain sequence. Its specificity is unknown. As handled by the study authors: ImmunoSEQ junction-only sequences lacked quality scores, so their filtering differed. Produced via immunoSEQ multiplex PCR; TCRdb's table is partial and in-frame only. From that table come the V and J calls and clone size; the DNA was used to work out D and trimming. The sample comprises hundreds of thousands of clones, roughly 94% of which are singletons, and approximately 25% rests with the top ten. This sample is part of a study of shared clonotypes between healthy human individuals. Study-wide results and limits: As a rule, naive subsets had a larger estimated richness than memory subsets.

V lost 2 bases to trimming and J lost 5 bases; unmatched junction nucleotides: 13. The CDR3 sequence is 18 residues long. Per germline, CDR1 KGHSY and CDR2 FQNENV. Selected positively for CCR7 and CD45RO-negative, naive CD8 cells excluded terminally differentiated effector memory CD45RA+ cells. Source material: naive CD8+ T cells sorted from blood. This receptor was identified in a young man in good health. V gene TRBV16 combines with J gene TRBJ2-5; the match to TRBD1 covers 11 bases. CDR3 protein: CASSQNPLGQGGVETQYF. The DNA for the CDR3 is TGTGCCAGCAGCCAAAACCCCCTGGGACAGGGGGGCGTGGAGACCCAGTACTTC.